This T cell receptor (beta chain) stems from a study of PD-L1 blockade in urothelial cancer. The germline V gene encodes CDR1 SGDLS and CDR2 YYNGEE. The CDR3 is 14 amino acids. V was pared by 0 bases and J by 10 bases, with 14 bases between. As regards this clone: Its antigen is not known.

Points from the study as a whole: Durable-benefit cases showed more tumor-associated blood clone expansion at 3 weeks.

What went into each PCR as a spike was synthetic TCR analog templates. Clones were sequenced by immunoSEQ multiplex PCR, and TCRdb holds only the in-frame ones, with some missing. The table shows 45,000 to 60,000 clones, with roughly 87% occurring only once. This TCR derives from a man aged 55 to 70 with urothelial cancer. This chain uses TRBV9 with TRBJ2-1; no clear D gene. The source material was PBMCs, sampled around atezolizumab (anti-PD-L1) treatment. CDR3 sequence reads: CASSVAEASVEQFF. The DNA of the CDR3 is TGTGCCAGCAGCGTAGCTGAGGCTTCAGTCGAGCAGTTCTTC.